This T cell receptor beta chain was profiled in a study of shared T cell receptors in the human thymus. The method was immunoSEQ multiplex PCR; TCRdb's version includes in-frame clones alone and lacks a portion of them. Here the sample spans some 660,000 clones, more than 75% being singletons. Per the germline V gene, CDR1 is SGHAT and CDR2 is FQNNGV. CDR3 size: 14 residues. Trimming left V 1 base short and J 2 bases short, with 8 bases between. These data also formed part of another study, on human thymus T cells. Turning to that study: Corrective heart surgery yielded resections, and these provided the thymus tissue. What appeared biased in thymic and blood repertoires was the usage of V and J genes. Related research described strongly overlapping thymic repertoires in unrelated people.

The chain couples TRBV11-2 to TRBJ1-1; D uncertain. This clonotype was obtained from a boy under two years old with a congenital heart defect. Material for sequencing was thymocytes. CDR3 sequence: CASSLGGGNTEAFF. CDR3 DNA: TGTGCCAGCAGCTTAGGAGGTGGAAACACTGAAGCTTTCTTT.